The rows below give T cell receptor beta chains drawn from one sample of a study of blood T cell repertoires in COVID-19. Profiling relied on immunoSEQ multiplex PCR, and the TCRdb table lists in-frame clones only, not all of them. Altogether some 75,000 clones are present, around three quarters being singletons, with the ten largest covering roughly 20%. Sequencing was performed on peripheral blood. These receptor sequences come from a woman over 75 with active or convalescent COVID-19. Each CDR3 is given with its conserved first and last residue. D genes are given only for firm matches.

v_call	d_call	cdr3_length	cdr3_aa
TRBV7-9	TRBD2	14	CASSLTSGGSEQFF
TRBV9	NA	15	CASSAYGQLNQPQHF
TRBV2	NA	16	CASSADRFSSYNEQFF
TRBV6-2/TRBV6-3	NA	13	CASSEQGHNEQFF
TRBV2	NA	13	CASSGRYTGELFF
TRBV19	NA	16	CASSKSGLFTNEKLFF
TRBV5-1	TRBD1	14	CASSGQEDGSEQFF
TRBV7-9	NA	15	CASSSGTPGRDTQYF
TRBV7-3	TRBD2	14	CASSLSGGVETQYF
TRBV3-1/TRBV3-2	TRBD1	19	CASSQDLGQVDSYNSPLHF
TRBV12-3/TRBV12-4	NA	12	CASSLRGQPQHF
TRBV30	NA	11	CAWSQGWGYTF
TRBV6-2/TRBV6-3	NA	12	CASSYGQNEQFF
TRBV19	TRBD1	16	CASSILGQVSGNTIYF
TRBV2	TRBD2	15	CASRLGLAVNNEQFF
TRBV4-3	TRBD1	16	CASSQEDRGGSDEQYF
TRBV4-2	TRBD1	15	CASSLAGQGTYEQYF
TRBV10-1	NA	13	CASSWAANTEAFF
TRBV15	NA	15	CATSRDRGIGNTIYF
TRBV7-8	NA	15	CASSLDRVNTGELFF
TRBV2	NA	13	CASSELVDSPLHF
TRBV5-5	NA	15	CASSEPRVTNEKLFF
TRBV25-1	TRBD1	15	CASSGWDSRNQPQHF
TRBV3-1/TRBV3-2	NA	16	CASSRSRGGSYNEQFF
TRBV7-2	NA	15	CASSPSGVASYEQYF
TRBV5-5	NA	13	CASSFGQNYGYTF
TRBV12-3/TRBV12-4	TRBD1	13	CASSFGTEETQYF
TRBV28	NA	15	CASNRAGSFQETQYF
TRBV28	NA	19	CASSLRRGLLSSGANVLTF
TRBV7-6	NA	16	CASSLEAGGLTNEQFF
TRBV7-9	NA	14	CASSLVGVGSPLHF
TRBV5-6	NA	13	CASSLGRGRGAFF
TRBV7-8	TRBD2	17	CASSSSRTSGYSYEQYF
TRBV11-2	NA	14	CASSPLNPGNTIYF
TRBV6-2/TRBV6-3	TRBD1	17	CASSYGGTGSNTGELFF
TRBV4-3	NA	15	CASSQDGGREETQYF
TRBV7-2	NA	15	CASKAAKANTGELFF
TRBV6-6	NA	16	CASSYSIVGGLSPLHF
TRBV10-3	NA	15	CAIRPGRGNTDTQYF
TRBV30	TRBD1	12	CAWSQGAETQYF
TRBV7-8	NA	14	CASSLAQGWTEAFF
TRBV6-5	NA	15	CASSYSGSSGNTIYF
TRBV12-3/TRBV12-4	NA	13	CASSLRQVYGYTF
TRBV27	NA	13	CASSLSRIHEQYF
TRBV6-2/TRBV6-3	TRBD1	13	CASSRPQGVGYTF
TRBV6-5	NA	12	CASINPTRGYTF
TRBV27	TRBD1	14	CATGRTGGNSPLHF
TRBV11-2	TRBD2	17	CASSSRAGLAGTDTQYF
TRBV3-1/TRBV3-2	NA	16	CASSKGFSSGANVLTF
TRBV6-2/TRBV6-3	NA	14	CASSYLGRDQPQHF
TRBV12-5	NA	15	CASGVQGFRSNGYTF
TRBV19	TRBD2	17	CASSIVGTSGGRDTQYF
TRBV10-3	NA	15	CAISPNSLPTGELFF